This TCR beta chain was observed in a study of cytomegalovirus exposure and HLA in healthy donors. Study results and caveats: The study put 150 to 200 TCR beta chains on its list as cytomegalovirus-associated. It was taken for granted in presence/absence analyses that sequencing depth across donors was roughly uniform. Rare TCR sequences predominated, though certain public TCRs were found in many donors.

The PCR used 60 Vbeta and 13 Jbeta primers. Clones were read by immunoSEQ multiplex PCR, and TCRdb kept only the in-frame ones, dropping some. The repertoire includes about 120,000 clones, over 70% of them detected once, and roughly 1.5% sits in the top ten. In regard to this clone: Its specificity is not known.

Trimming stripped 2 bases from V and 3 bases from J, with 5 bases between. The CDR3 extends over 13 amino acids. CDR1 and CDR2 (germline): LNHDA, SQIVND (reference sequence). This TCR was sampled from a woman aged 18 to 35 in good health and CMV-seronegative. Sequenced material: PBMCs. The chain combines TRBV19 with TRBJ1-5, with D hard to call. DNA for the CDR3: TGTGCCAGTAGTATATTCATCAATCAGCCCCAGCATTTT. It is translated as CASSIFINQPQHF.